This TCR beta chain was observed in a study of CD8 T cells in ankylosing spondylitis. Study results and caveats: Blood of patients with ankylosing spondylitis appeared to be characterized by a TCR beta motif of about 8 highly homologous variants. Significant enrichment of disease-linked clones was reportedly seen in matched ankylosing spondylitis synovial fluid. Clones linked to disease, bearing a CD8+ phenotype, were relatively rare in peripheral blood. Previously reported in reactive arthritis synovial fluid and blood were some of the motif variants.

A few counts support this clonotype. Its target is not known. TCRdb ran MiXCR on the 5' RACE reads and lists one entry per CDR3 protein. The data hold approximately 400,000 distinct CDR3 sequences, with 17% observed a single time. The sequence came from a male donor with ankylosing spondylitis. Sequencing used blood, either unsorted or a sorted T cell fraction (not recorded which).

CDR3 region: CASRALWGQGNQPQHF. In DNA, the CDR3 is TGTGCCAGCAGGGCACTCTGGGGACAGGGGAATCAGCCCCAGCATTTT. The gene calls are TRBV27 and TRBJ1-5, with 10 bases that match TRBD1. CDR3 size: 16 residues. Trimming at V came to 6 bases and at J to 4 bases, leaving 9 bases not matched to a gene. The V gene's germline CDR1 is MNHEY and CDR2 SMNVEV (reference sequence).